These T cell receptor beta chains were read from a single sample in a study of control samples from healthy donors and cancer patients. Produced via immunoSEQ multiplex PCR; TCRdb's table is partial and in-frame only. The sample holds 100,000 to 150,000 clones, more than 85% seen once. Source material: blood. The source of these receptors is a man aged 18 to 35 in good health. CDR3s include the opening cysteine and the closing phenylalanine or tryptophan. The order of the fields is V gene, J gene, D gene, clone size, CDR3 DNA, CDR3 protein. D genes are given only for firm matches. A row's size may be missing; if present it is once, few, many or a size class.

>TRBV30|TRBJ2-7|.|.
TGTGCCTGGGGAGGGACGAACTACGAGCAGTACTTC
CAWGGTNYEQYF
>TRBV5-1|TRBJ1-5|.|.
TGCGCCAGCAGCTTGGAAGGGTCAGATAGCAATCAGCCCCAGCATTTT
CASSLEGSDSNQPQHF
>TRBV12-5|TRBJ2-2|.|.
TGTGCTAGTGGTCCCTCATTCAGGGAGCTGTTTTTT
CASGPSFRELFF
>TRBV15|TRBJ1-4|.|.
TGTGCCACCAGCAGAGGAGGGAAAACTAATGAAAAACTGTTTTTT
CATSRGGKTNEKLFF
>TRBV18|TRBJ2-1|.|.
TGTGCCAGCTCACTAACTCTTTCCCCATGGACAGTTCCGAGCTCCTACAATGAGCAGTTCTTC
CASSLTLSPWTVPSSYNEQFF
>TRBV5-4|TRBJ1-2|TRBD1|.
TGTGCCAGCAGCCCCTGGACAGGGGGCCGCTATGGCTACACCTTC
CASSPWTGGRYGYTF
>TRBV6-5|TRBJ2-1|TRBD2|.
TGTGCCAGCAGACCTAGAGTCGTAGCGGGGAATGAGCAGTTCTTC
CASRPRVVAGNEQFF
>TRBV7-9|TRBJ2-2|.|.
TGTGCCAGCAGTCTCGGGGAGCTGTTTTTT
CASSLGELFF
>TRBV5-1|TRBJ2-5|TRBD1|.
TGCGCCAGCAGCCATACAGGGGCGAGACATCAAGAGACCCAGTACTTC
CASSHTGARHQETQYF
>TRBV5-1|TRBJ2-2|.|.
TGCGCCAGCAGCTCCGGACCGAACACCGGGGAGCTGTTTTTT
CASSSGPNTGELFF
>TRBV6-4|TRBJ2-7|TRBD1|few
TGTGCCAGCAGTGAATCAGGGGGCCCATCCTACGAGCAGTACTTC
CASSESGGPSYEQYF
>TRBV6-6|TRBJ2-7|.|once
TGTGCCAGCAACGGATGGGGCGGGGTTAGCTCCTACGAGCAGTACTTC
CASNGWGGVSSYEQYF